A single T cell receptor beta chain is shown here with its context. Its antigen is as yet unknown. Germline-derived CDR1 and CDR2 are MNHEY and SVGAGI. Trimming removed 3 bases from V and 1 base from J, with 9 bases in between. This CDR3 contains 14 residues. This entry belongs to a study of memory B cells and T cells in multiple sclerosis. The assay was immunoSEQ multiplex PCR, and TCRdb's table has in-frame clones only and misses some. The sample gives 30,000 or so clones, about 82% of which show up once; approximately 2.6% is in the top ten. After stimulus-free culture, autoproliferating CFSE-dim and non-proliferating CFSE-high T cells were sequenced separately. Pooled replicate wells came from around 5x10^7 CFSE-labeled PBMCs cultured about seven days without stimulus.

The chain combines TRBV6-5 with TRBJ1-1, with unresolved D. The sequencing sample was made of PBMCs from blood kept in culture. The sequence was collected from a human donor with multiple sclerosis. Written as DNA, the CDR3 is TGTGCCAGCAGTTATTCCGCTTCGAACACTGAAGCTTTCTTT. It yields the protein CASSYSASNTEAFF.